The 31 T cell receptor beta chains below come from one sample, sequenced in a study of CD8 T cells in Susac syndrome. When the RNA was reverse transcribed, random hexamers were used with an input of about 0.45 to 1 ug. TCRdb re-derived calls from the immunoSEQ multiplex PCR reads in MiXCR, one entry per CDR3 protein. The table records about 400,000 distinct CDR3 sequences, 85% to 90% of them present only once. The sequencing input was CD8+ T cells from PBMCs. All receptors derive from a human donor with multiple sclerosis.

The rearrangement joins TRBV4-2 to TRBJ2-1; D gene uncertain. In germline, CDR1 is LGHNA, CDR2 YNFKEQ. Trimming left V 2 bases short and J 7 bases short, with 9 bases between. The CDR3 contains 13 residues. The CDR3 region is CASSQIPSNEQFF. CDR3 bases: TGTGCCAGCAGCCAAATCCCCTCAAATGAGCAGTTCTTC.

This clonotype was seen more than once but under ten times. V and J are TRBV27 and TRBJ2-3; no definite D call. Trimming cost V 2 bases and J 4 bases, with 22 bases left between them. The CDR3 totals 18 residues. CDR1 and CDR2 (germline): MNHEY, SMNVEV (reference sequence). CDR3 nucleotides: TGTGCCAGCAGTTTACCCCTCGGGTCGGAATACCCTCCAGATACGCAGTATTTT. Amino acid sequence: CASSLPLGSEYPPDTQYF.

The chain has TRBV10-3 and TRBJ1-5; maybe TRBD1 (5 bases). V was pared by 6 bases and J by 6 bases, with 18 bases between. CDR3 size: 15 residues. Germline V lookup: CDR1 ENHRY, CDR2 SYGVKD. The CDR3 DNA is TGTGCCATCAGCCGGACGGGGGAAAGTTTTCAGCCCCAGCATTTT. It codes for CAISRTGESFQPQHF.

The CDR3 is CASTTSGSGYEQYF. The CDR3 DNA reads as TGTGCCAGCACCACTAGCGGGAGCGGGTACGAGCAGTACTTC. J is TRBJ2-7 and V is TRBV12-3 or TRBV12-4; 11 nucleotides line up with TRBD2. The V segment lost 7 bases and the J segment 4 bases; nucleotides outside the gene matches: 6. This CDR3 has 14 amino acids.

This chain joins TRBV5-6 and TRBJ2-7; possibly TRBD2 for D (5 bases). The CDR3 has 18 amino acids. Germline V CDR1 and CDR2: SGHDT, YYEEEE. The V end was cut by 0 bases, the J end by 0 bases, with 19 bases between. The CDR3 DNA follows: TGTGCCAGCAGCTTGGTTTGGACTTCGATATCGAGCTCCTACGAGCAGTACTTC. Translated: CASSLVWTSISSSYEQYF.

The J gene is TRBJ2-7, the V gene TRBV4-1, with D possibly being TRBD1 (5 bases). The CDR3 has 16 residues. Trimming left V 1 base short and J 0 bases short, with 13 bases between. Germline V CDR1 and CDR2: MGHRA, YSYEKL. CDR3 bases: TGCGCCAGCAGCCAAGCCCCCGTGGACACCTCCTACGAGCAGTACTTC. This sequence encodes CASSQAPVDTSYEQYF.

This chain connects TRBV7-9 to TRBJ2-3, with D perhaps being TRBD1 or TRBD2 (5 bases each). In germline, CDR1 is SEHNR, CDR2 FQNEAQ (reference sequence). There are 18 residues in the CDR3. Deletions cut 3 bases from V and 0 bases from J, with 19 bases between. This chain's CDR3 is CASSFPSEGTVSTDTQYF. The CDR3 nucleotides are TGTGCCAGCAGCTTCCCCTCCGAGGGGACGGTGAGCACAGATACGCAGTATTTT. The entire variable domain, with the rest obtained from reference TRBV7-9 and TRBJ2-3, is as follows: DTGVSQNPRHKITKRGQNVTFRCDPISEHNRLYWYRQTLGQGPEFLTYFQNEAQLEKSRLLSDRFSAERPKGSFSTLEIQRTEQGDSAMYLCASSFPSEGTVSTDTQYFGPGTRLTVL.

The CDR3 sequence is CASSLGRGPTEAFF. In nucleotides, the CDR3 is TGTGCCAGCAGCTTGGGTCGGGGTCCCACTGAAGCTTTCTTT. The chain recombines TRBV7-4 with TRBJ1-1; D remains ambiguous. The CDR3 has 14 amino acids. V lost 3 bases and J 4 bases, leaving 12 bases between the germline ends. CDR1 and CDR2 (germline): SGHVT, SQSDAQ.

The chain joins TRBV24-1 to TRBJ2-1; D unclear. The germline CDR1 and CDR2 sequences are KGHDR and SFDVKD. This CDR3 has 11 amino acids. V was cut by 2 bases and J by 10 bases, with 5 bases left in between. CDR3 sequence (DNA): TGTGCCACCAGTGATTCGGTGGAGCAGTTCTTC. Protein product: CATSDSVEQFF.

The chain carries TRBV4-1 and TRBJ1-2; D is unclear. V lost 1 base to trimming and J lost 9 bases, with 6 bases between them. The CDR3 covers 11 residues. Looked up from germline, CDR1 is MGHRA and CDR2 is YSYEKL. In DNA form, the CDR3 reads TGCGCCAGCAGCCAAGGGCCGCGCTACACCTTC. This encodes CASSQGPRYTF.

The chain combines TRBV27 with TRBJ2-7; D is possibly TRBD2 (6 bases). The V gene lost 6 bases and the J gene lost 3 bases, with 9 bases spanning the gap. Germline V lookup: CDR1 MNHEY, CDR2 SMNVEV (reference sequence). The CDR3 spans 12 residues. The CDR3 DNA reads as TGTGCCAGCAGGATGGAGGGCTACGAGCAGTACTTC. It specifies CASRMEGYEQYF.

The V gene is TRBV19, the J gene TRBJ1-2; D uncertain. Germline V gene sequence: CDR1 LNHDA, CDR2 SQIVND (reference sequence). V lost 6 bases and J lost 2, with 7 bases in between. The CDR3 runs 12 residues. The CDR3, as DNA: TGTGCCAGTAGCCCGAACAACTATGGCTACACCTTC. Translation gives CASSPNNYGYTF.

This clonotype occurred once. The chain joins TRBV20-1 to TRBJ2-1; a weak D match, TRBD2 (5 bases). Per germline, CDR1 DFQATT and CDR2 SNEGSKA (reference sequence). The V end lost 5 bases, the J end lost 0 bases, and 11 bases lay between the germline ends. This CDR3 has 14 amino acids. The CDR3 loop is CSAPAESSYNEQFF. As DNA, the CDR3 is TGCAGTGCTCCAGCGGAGAGCTCCTACAATGAGCAGTTCTTC.

The chain links TRBV9 to TRBJ2-1, with 9 nucleotides matching TRBD2. There are 15 residues in the CDR3. J lost 5 bases, V lost 3 bases, and 6 bases had no gene match. Germline lookup yields CDR1 SGDLS and CDR2 YYNGEE. DNA for the CDR3: TGTGCCAGCAGCGCCAGCGGGAGGAGGAACAATGAGCAGTTCTTC. It encodes CASSASGRRNNEQFF.

The chain employs TRBV6-5 and TRBJ2-3; D remains ambiguous. The CDR3 spans 15 residues. The germline V and J ends were trimmed by 8 bases and 4 bases, with 19 bases remaining between them. Germline CDR1 and CDR2: MNHEY and SVGAGI. CDR3 sequence (DNA): TGTGCCAGCTCCTACCACGCGCAGCGCGCAGATACGCAGTATTTT. Residues: CASSYHAQRADTQYF.

CDR3 DNA sequence: TGTGCCAGCAGCCTGAACGGCGCCAATGAGCAGTTCTTC. Amino acid sequence: CASSLNGANEQFF. V is TRBV7-9 and J is TRBJ2-1, with D unclear. V was shortened by 5 bases and J by 6 bases, with 11 bases between the two germline ends. Germline lookup yields CDR1 SEHNR and CDR2 FQNEAQ (reference sequence). This CDR3 contains 13 residues. Drawing the rest from reference TRBV7-9 and TRBJ2-1, the complete variable domain is DTGVSQNPRHKITKRGQNVTFRCDPISEHNRLYWYRQTLGQGPEFLTYFQNEAQLEKSRLLSDRFSAERPKGSFSTLEIQRTEQGDSAMYLCASSLNGANEQFFGPGTRLTVL.

DNA for the CDR3: TGTGCCAGCAGCCCCCCGGACAGAGAGACCCAGTACTTC. The encoded protein is CASSPPDRETQYF. The chain has TRBV11-2 and TRBJ2-5, with a weak D call TRBD1 (6 bases). Germline CDR1 reads SGHAT; CDR2 reads FQNNGV. V lost 5 bases and J lost 4, with 11 bases in between. The CDR3 is made up of 13 amino acids.

The chain uses TRBV30 and TRBJ1-3; 8 nucleotides line up with TRBD1. CDR1 and CDR2 (germline): GTSNPN, SVGIG (reference sequence). The ends lost 3 bases at V and 4 bases at J; junction bases unmatched: 5. The CDR3 consists of 14 residues. CDR3 residues: CAWSSGTGGNTIYF. In nucleotides, the CDR3 is TGTGCCTGGAGCTCAGGGACAGGCGGAAACACCATATATTTT.

This rearrangement joins TRBV3-1 to TRBJ2-5; TRBD2 might be the D (6 bases). The germline CDR1 and CDR2 sequences are LGHDT and YNNKEL (reference sequence). The CDR3 length is 14 residues. Between the trimmed V and J ends, which lost 4 bases and 5 bases, there was a span of 14 bases. CDR3: CASSPSGDRETQYF. The CDR3 nucleotides are TGTGCCAGCAGCCCTTCGGGGGATCGGGAGACCCAGTACTTC.

This clonotype was found once. This chain joins TRBV11-2 and TRBJ1-2; D remains ambiguous. The CDR3 is 13 residues long. V was pared by 1 base and J by 6 bases, with 9 bases between. CDR1 SGHAT and CDR2 FQNNGV come from the germline V gene. CDR3: CASSLVADNGYTF. The CDR3 nucleotides read TGTGCCAGCAGCTTAGTCGCGGATAATGGCTACACCTTC. Drawing the rest from reference TRBV11-2 and TRBJ1-2, the complete variable domain is EAGVAQSPRYKIIEKRQSVAFWCNPISGHATLYWYQQILGQGPKLLIQFQNNGVVDDSQLPKDRFSAERLKGVDSTLKIQPAKLEDSAVYLCASSLVADNGYTFGSGTRLTVV.

The V and J genes are TRBV20-1 and TRBJ2-7; perhaps TRBD2 as D (6 bases). The CDR3 has 13 amino acids. The germline V gene has CDR1 DFQATT and CDR2 SNEGSKA (reference sequence). Trimming took 5 bases from V and 7 from J, leaving 18 bases between them. Written as DNA, the CDR3 is TGCAGTGCTTGGGGGGACTCCACCCCGGAGCAGTACTTC. Translation: CSAWGDSTPEQYF.

The CDR3 DNA reads as TGTGCCAGCAGTACACAGACGGGACAGATATACTATGGCTACACCTTC. It is translated as CASSTQTGQIYYGYTF. The chain joins TRBV7-2 to TRBJ1-2; 7 bases are shared with TRBD1. The length of the CDR3 is 16 residues. Germline assignment: CDR1 SGHTA and CDR2 FQGNSA. The trim removed 6 bases at V and 3 bases at J, leaving 13 bases unmatched.

The V and J genes are TRBV18 and TRBJ2-7, with a weak D call TRBD1 (6 bases). Trimming removed 1 base from V and 2 bases from J, with 15 bases in between. This CDR3 spans 16 amino acids. Germline CDR1 and CDR2: KGHSH and LQKENI. CDR3 protein: CASSPLGRTVPYEQYF. The CDR3 DNA sequence: TGTGCCAGCTCACCACTTGGTCGGACAGTACCCTACGAGCAGTACTTC.

The CDR3 loop is CASSEAFAYTEAFF. The CDR3, as DNA: TGTGCCAGCAGTGAGGCGTTCGCGTACACTGAAGCTTTCTTT. The chain uses TRBV2 and TRBJ1-1; D gene unclear. V was trimmed by 3 bases and J by 3 bases, leaving 11 bases between them. The germline V gene has CDR1 SNHLY and CDR2 FYNNEI. The CDR3 has 14 amino acids.

The chain carries TRBV20-1 and TRBJ2-5; a weak D match, TRBD2 (6 bases). This CDR3 has 8 residues. The V end was cut by 6 bases, the J end by 11 bases, with 7 bases between. The germline V gene has CDR1 DFQATT and CDR2 SNEGSKA (reference sequence). The CDR3 DNA reads as TGCAGTGCCGGGGGACAGTACTTC. Translated: CSAGGQYF.

The chain recombines TRBV12-3 or TRBV12-4 with TRBJ1-4; D call uncertain. This CDR3 has 12 residues. V lost 5 bases to trimming and J lost 4 bases, with 5 bases between them. Written as DNA, the CDR3 is TGTGCCAGCAGTGTACATAATGAAAAACTGTTTTTT. Translation: CASSVHNEKLFF.

CDR3 nucleotides: TGTGCCAGCAGTGTCCGGGGTTTACCCTACGAGCAGTACTTC. It yields the protein CASSVRGLPYEQYF. V gene TRBV6-6 combines with J gene TRBJ2-7; D might be TRBD2 (5 bases). The germline gives CDR1 MNHNY, CDR2 SVGAGI (reference sequence). The CDR3 runs to 14 residues. The V end lost 5 bases, the J end lost 2 bases, and 13 bases lay between the germline ends.

J is TRBJ2-1 and V is TRBV3-1; no firm D call. This CDR3 contains 15 residues. Germline V gives CDR1 LGHDT, CDR2 YNNKEL (reference sequence). Trimming took off 0 bases at V and 1 base at J, with 7 bases between the two ends. The CDR3, as DNA: TGTGCCAGCAGCCAAGAGGGTACGTCCTACAATGAGCAGTTCTTC. It yields the protein CASSQEGTSYNEQFF.

This clonotype has just a few counts. This rearrangement joins TRBV3-1 to TRBJ2-3, with D unclear. Germline assignment: CDR1 LGHDT and CDR2 YNNKEL (reference sequence). Between the trimmed V and J ends, which lost 4 bases and 6 bases, there was a span of 14 bases. The CDR3 has 14 residues. The CDR3 spells CASSPANGWDTQYF. The CDR3 nucleotides read TGTGCCAGCAGCCCCGCCAACGGGTGGGATACGCAGTATTTT.

This rearrangement joins TRBV4-1 to TRBJ2-1; 7 bases match TRBD1. The germline gives CDR1 MGHRA, CDR2 YSYEKL. J lost 2 bases, V lost 4 bases, and 8 bases had no gene match. The CDR3 consists of 16 residues. The CDR3 DNA reads as TGCGCCAGCAGCCCCACTCAGGGGGTTCCCTACAATGAGCAGTTCTTC. Protein sequence: CASSPTQGVPYNEQFF.

The chain couples TRBV27 to TRBJ1-1; 8 bases match TRBD1. V shed 8 bases and J 1 base; nucleotides not matched to a gene: 6. The germline gives CDR1 MNHEY, CDR2 SMNVEV (reference sequence). This CDR3 comprises 14 residues. The CDR3 loop reads CASGPGQENTEAFF. The CDR3 DNA is TGTGCCAGCGGTCCGGGACAGGAGAACACTGAAGCTTTCTTT.